Listed below are T cell receptor beta chains from one sample, sequenced in a study of Ad26.COV2.S vaccination and SARS-CoV-2 variants. The repertoire was sequenced with immunoSEQ multiplex PCR; TCRdb's copy has only in-frame clones and lacks some. The sample has more than 400,000 clones, 92% seen once. The sample consisted of peripheral blood, taken in a trial of Ad26.COV2.S vaccine versus placebo. The receptor set was obtained from a person between 18 and 60 years old who received the Ad26.COV2.S COVID-19 vaccine or a placebo. The CDR3 runs from the conserved cysteine through the conserved F or W. Each record gives: V gene, D gene, J gene, clone size, CDR3 DNA, CDR3 protein. A D gene is named only where the DNA matches it firmly. Size is stated for part of the rows, as once, few or many counts, or as a class when the clone is expanded.

TRBV24-1,-,TRBJ1-3,-,TGTGCCACCAGTGATAGCTCAGCCGGCTCGGGGGACACCATATATTTT,CATSDSSAGSGDTIYF
TRBV4-1,TRBD1,TRBJ2-2,-,TGCGCCAGCAGTCTCTTAACAGGGGTGACCGGGGAGCTGTTTTTT,CASSLLTGVTGELFF
TRBV28,-,TRBJ1-5,-,TGTGCCAGCAAACGAGGGGGGGTCAATCAGCCCCAGCATTTT,CASKRGGVNQPQHF
TRBV4-3,-,TRBJ1-1,-,TGCGCCAGCAGCCAAGATATCGGCCATACGAACACTGAAGCTTTCTTT,CASSQDIGHTNTEAFF
TRBV7-2,-,TRBJ2-7,once,TGTGCCAGCAGCTTACTCTACGAGCAGTACTTC,CASSLLYEQYF
TRBV18,-,TRBJ1-6,once,TGTGCCAGCTCACCACTGGGACTCAGGTCAGGGAGGTATAATTCACCCCTCCACTTT,CASSPLGLRSGRYNSPLHF
TRBV9,TRBD2,TRBJ2-7,-,TGTGCCAGCAGCCCCCCCGGGGAGGGATCCTACGAGCAGTACTTC,CASSPPGEGSYEQYF
TRBV5-1,-,TRBJ2-5,-,TGCGCCAGCAGTCCGGGCCCTCAGGAGACCCAGTACTTC,CASSPGPQETQYF
TRBV6-2/TRBV6-3,-,TRBJ2-5,-,TGTGCCAGCAGTGAGCCCGGGACGACCAAAGAGACCCAGTACTTC,CASSEPGTTKETQYF
TRBV7-2,-,TRBJ2-7,-,TGTGCCAGCAGCCATCTCGCCGCGGGACGGAGATCCTACGAGCAGTACTTC,CASSHLAAGRRSYEQYF
TRBV11-2,TRBD1,TRBJ2-7,-,TGTGCCAGCAGCTTAGTGCCGGGACAGGTGTACTACGAGCAGTACTTC,CASSLVPGQVYYEQYF
TRBV7-9,-,TRBJ1-1,-,TGTGCCAGCAGCTTAGGACAGGCACCGAACACTGAAGCTTTCTTT,CASSLGQAPNTEAFF
TRBV11-2,-,TRBJ2-5,-,TGTGCCAGCAGCTATACGGAGACCCAGTACTTC,CASSYTETQYF
TRBV5-4,-,TRBJ2-5,-,TGTGCCAGCAGCTTGGAGGCGCTAAGTCAAGAGACCCAGTACTTC,CASSLEALSQETQYF
TRBV28,TRBD1,TRBJ1-2,few,TGTGCCAGCAGTCCGGGACAGATCTACACCTTC,CASSPGQIYTF
TRBV7-2,TRBD2,TRBJ2-3,-,TGTGCCAGCAGCTTAGTTCCAGCGGGGGCCCGCACAGATACGCAGTATTTT,CASSLVPAGARTDTQYF
TRBV4-3,TRBD1,TRBJ1-2,-,TGCGCCAGCAGCCAAACCGGGACAGGGCCCTATGGCTACACCTTC,CASSQTGTGPYGYTF
TRBV5-1,-,TRBJ2-1,-,TGCGCCAGCAGCTTCCCCTCCTACAATGAGCAGTTCTTC,CASSFPSYNEQFF
TRBV4-1,-,TRBJ1-5,-,TGCGCCAGCAGCCCCCAAGGGGTTAGGGGAGAGGCTCATCAGCCCCAGCATTTT,CASSPQGVRGEAHQPQHF
TRBV9,TRBD2,TRBJ2-1,-,TGTGCCAGCAGCGTAGCGGGGGGCTCCTACAATGAGCAGTTCTTC,CASSVAGGSYNEQFF
TRBV27,-,TRBJ2-7,-,TGTGCCAGCAGTTTAACGGGCATCCACGAGCAGTACTTC,CASSLTGIHEQYF
TRBV7-2,TRBD2,TRBJ2-3,-,TGTGCCAGCAGCTTAGCGCGAGCACTAGCGGGGACAGATACGCAGTATTTT,CASSLARALAGTDTQYF
TRBV6-5,-,TRBJ1-5,-,TGTGCCAGCAGTTACGGGGCAGAGAATCAGCCCCAGCATTTT,CASSYGAENQPQHF
TRBV7-9,TRBD1,TRBJ1-2,-,TGTGCCAGCAGCGTCCGGCCCCAGGGACAGGGAAACGGCTACACCTTC,CASSVRPQGQGNGYTF
TRBV6-5,-,TRBJ1-5,-,TGTGCCAGCACCCTTCCGGGTAGGGATCAGCCCCAGCATTTT,CASTLPGRDQPQHF
TRBV11-2,-,TRBJ1-1,few,TGTGCCAGCAGACGGACGGTGAACACTGAAGCTTTCTTT,CASRRTVNTEAFF
TRBV7-9,TRBD1,TRBJ2-5,-,TGTGCCAGTAAGTCGGGACAGGGGCCAAGAGAGACCCAGTACTTC,CASKSGQGPRETQYF
TRBV5-6,-,TRBJ2-7,-,TGTGCCAGCAGCTTGCTAGGGTTTGGGGAGAGGGCTTACGAGCAGTACTTC,CASSLLGFGERAYEQYF
TRBV11-3,TRBD1,TRBJ2-1,-,TGTGCCAGCAGCCCGGGGACAGGGGCCGCTTCCAATGAGCAGTTCTTC,CASSPGTGAASNEQFF
TRBV7-9,TRBD2,TRBJ2-3,-,TGTGCCAGCAGCCCAGGACTAGCGGGGGCAGCCACAGATACGCAGTATTTT,CASSPGLAGAATDTQYF
TRBV9,-,TRBJ2-7,-,TGTGCCAGCAGCGTAGCTCCGGGTAACTCCTACGAGCAGTACTTC,CASSVAPGNSYEQYF
TRBV2,-,TRBJ1-5,-,TGTGCCAGCAGTGACCAGGGGACCTTCGGTCAGCCCCAGCATTTT,CASSDQGTFGQPQHF
TRBV6-6,-,TRBJ2-7,-,TGTGCCAGCGGGACGGGGGCGGTGTACTTC,CASGTGAVYF
TRBV30,-,TRBJ2-3,-,TGTGCCTGGAAGGACACAGATACGCAGTATTTT,CAWKDTDTQYF
TRBV10-3,-,TRBJ1-1,-,TGTGCCATCAGTGAGTCCCCGACAGGTATGAACACTGAAGCTTTCTTT,CAISESPTGMNTEAFF
TRBV4-3,-,TRBJ2-7,-,TGCGCCAGCAGCCAAGATCCCCAGGGGACGCGCTACGAGCAGTACTTC,CASSQDPQGTRYEQYF
TRBV27,-,TRBJ2-1,-,TGTGCCAGCAGTTCCCAGGAACTGGGAAGCTCCTACAATGAGCAGTTCTTC,CASSSQELGSSYNEQFF
TRBV7-6,-,TRBJ2-5,-,TGTGCCAGCAGCCAGTTGGGGTCTGAGACCCAGTACTTC,CASSQLGSETQYF
TRBV7-2,-,TRBJ1-1,-,TGTGCCAGCAGCTTACTGAACTTGAACACTGAAGCTTTCTTT,CASSLLNLNTEAFF
TRBV10-2,-,TRBJ2-7,-,TGCGCCAGCAGTGACCCGCCAGCCTACAAGTACTTC,CASSDPPAYKYF
TRBV9,-,TRBJ2-5,-,TGTGCCAGCAGCGTAGGGGGGGCCCTGGAGACCCAGTACTTC,CASSVGGALETQYF
TRBV19,TRBD1,TRBJ2-1,-,TGTGCCAGTAGCTCGCCGGGACAGGACTACAATGAGCAGTTCTTC,CASSSPGQDYNEQFF
TRBV30,-,TRBJ2-3,-,TGTGCCTGGACGCGTAGCGTCGATACGCAGTATTTT,CAWTRSVDTQYF
TRBV4-3,TRBD1,TRBJ2-1,-,TGCGCCAGCAGCCGTAGGACAGGGTCCTACAATGAGCAGTTCTTC,CASSRRTGSYNEQFF
TRBV9,-,TRBJ2-1,-,TGTGCCAGCAGCGTAGGTTGGCTAGCTAAGGTCCATGAGCAGTTCTTC,CASSVGWLAKVHEQFF
TRBV3-1/TRBV3-2,-,TRBJ1-2,-,TGTGCCAGCAGCCAAGATATGGGGGGCGGCTACACCTTC,CASSQDMGGGYTF
TRBV4-1,TRBD2,TRBJ2-4,-,TGCGCCAGCAGCCAAGTTGGTGGCGGGGGGGCGAACATTCAGTACTTC,CASSQVGGGGANIQYF
TRBV30,-,TRBJ2-7,-,TGTGCCTGGGGGACATCGACGGGACACAAGTACTTC,CAWGTSTGHKYF
TRBV6-5,-,TRBJ1-2,-,TGTGCCAGCAGTTCAGCACAAGGTGCCTATGGCTACACCTTC,CASSSAQGAYGYTF
TRBV11-2,TRBD1,TRBJ2-1,-,TGTGCCAGCAGCGCTCGGGACAGGGTATACAATGAGCAGTTCTTC,CASSARDRVYNEQFF
TRBV18,-,TRBJ2-5,-,TGTGCCAGCTCAGCTTTCGGGACGCCGAACCAAGAGACCCAGTACTTC,CASSAFGTPNQETQYF
TRBV6-2/TRBV6-3,-,TRBJ2-2,-,TGTGCCAGCAGCACACCAGGACAGATCCTTTTTGTCAGGGAGCTGTTTTTT,CASSTPGQILFVRELFF